This T cell receptor beta chain was found in a study of response to subunit inactivated influenza vaccine. One entry per CDR3 protein, called by TCRdb with MiXCR from the RT-PCR reads. The profile shows roughly 540,000 distinct CDR3 sequences, approximately 22% of them singletons. Germline V gene sequence: CDR1 MDHEN, CDR2 SYDVKM. V was clipped by 3 bases and J by 0 bases, with 11 bases between them. This CDR3 contains 15 residues. These data are also associated with another study on T cells expressing NK-cell markers. That source reports: cDNA encoding TCR beta was synthesized via 5'RACE template switching incorporating UMIs.

This TCR was sampled from a man aged 45-65 years who received an inactivated influenza vaccine. This sequence joins TRBV28 and TRBJ1-1, with D perhaps TRBD1 (5 bases). The material sequenced was CD4+ T cells sorted from PBMCs, taken 11 to 12 days after vaccination. The CDR3 reads CASSFGGKMNTEAFF. The DNA for the CDR3 is TGTGCCAGCAGTTTCGGGGGGAAAATGAACACTGAAGCTTTCTTT. The full variable domain, rest sourced from reference TRBV28 and TRBJ1-1, is DVKVTQSSRYLVKRTGEKVFLECVQDMDHENMFWYRQDPGLGLRLIYFSYDVKMKEKGDIPEGYSVSREKKERFSLILESASTNQTSMYLCASSFGGKMNTEAFFGQGTRLTVV.